This TCR beta chain was captured by sequencing in a study of blood T cell repertoires in COVID-19. Study summary: Donors in the United States, Italy and Spain gave samples during acute or convalescent COVID-19. T cells, B-cell-depleted T cells, or PBMCs provided the cDNA or gDNA that served as material.

Cohorts were determined from participant-reported clinical history. Exposed participants came across a COVID-19 case within 2 weeks before study entry. Produced via immunoSEQ multiplex PCR; TCRdb's table is partial and in-frame only. In the table there are 330,000 or so clones, 88% of which are singletons. This sequence was found in a woman in her twenties or thirties who had been exposed to COVID-19. Sequencing used PBMCs or T cells enriched from blood (not recorded which).

CDR3 in amino acids: CASSSRHLGNTIYF. Here the CDR3 DNA reads TGTGCCAGCAGCTCTCGACACTTGGGAAACACCATATATTTT. The J gene is TRBJ1-3, the V gene TRBV13; no firm D call. Trimming shortened V by 4 bases and J by 4 bases, and 11 bases separated the two germline ends. Germline values: CDR1 PRHDT, CDR2 FYEKMQ (reference sequence). This CDR3 spans 14 amino acids.